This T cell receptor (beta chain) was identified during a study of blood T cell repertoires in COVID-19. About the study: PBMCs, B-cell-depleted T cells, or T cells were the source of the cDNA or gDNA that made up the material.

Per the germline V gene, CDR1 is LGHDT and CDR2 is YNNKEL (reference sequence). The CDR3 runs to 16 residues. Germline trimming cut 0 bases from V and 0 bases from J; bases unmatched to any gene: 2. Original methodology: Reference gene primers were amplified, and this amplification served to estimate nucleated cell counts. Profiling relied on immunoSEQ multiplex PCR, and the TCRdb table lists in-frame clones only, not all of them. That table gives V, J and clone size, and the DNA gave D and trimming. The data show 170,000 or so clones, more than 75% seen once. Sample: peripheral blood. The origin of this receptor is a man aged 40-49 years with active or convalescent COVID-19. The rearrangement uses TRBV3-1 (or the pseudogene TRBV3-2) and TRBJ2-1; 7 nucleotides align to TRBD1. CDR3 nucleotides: TGTGCCAGCAGCCAAGATCGACAGGGCTCCTACAATGAGCAGTTCTTC. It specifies CASSQDRQGSYNEQFF.